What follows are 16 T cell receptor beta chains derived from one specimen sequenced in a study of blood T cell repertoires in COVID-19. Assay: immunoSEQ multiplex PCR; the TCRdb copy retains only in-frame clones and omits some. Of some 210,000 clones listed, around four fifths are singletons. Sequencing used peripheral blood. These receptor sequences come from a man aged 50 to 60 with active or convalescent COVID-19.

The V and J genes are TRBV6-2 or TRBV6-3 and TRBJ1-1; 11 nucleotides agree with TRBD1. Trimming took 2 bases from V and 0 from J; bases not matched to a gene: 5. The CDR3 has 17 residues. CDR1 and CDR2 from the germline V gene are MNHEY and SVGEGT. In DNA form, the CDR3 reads TGTGCCAGCAGTTACCTCCCGGGACAGGGGGTGAACACTGAAGCTTTCTTT. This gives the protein CASSYLPGQGVNTEAFF.

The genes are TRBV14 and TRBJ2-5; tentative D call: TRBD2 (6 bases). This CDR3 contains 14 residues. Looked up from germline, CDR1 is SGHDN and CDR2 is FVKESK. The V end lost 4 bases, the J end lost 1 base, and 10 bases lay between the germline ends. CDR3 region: CASSLRDFQETQYF. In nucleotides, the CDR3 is TGTGCCAGCAGCCTTAGGGACTTCCAAGAGACCCAGTACTTC. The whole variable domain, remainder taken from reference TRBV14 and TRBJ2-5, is EAGVTQFPSHSVIEKGQTVTLRCDPISGHDNLYWYRRVMGKEIKFLLHFVKESKQDESGMPNNRFLAERTGGTYSTLKVQPAELEDSGVYFCASSLRDFQETQYFGPGTRLLVL.

The chain's CDR3 is CASSSTGGVSYNEQFF. The CDR3 region has the DNA TGTGCCAGCTCGTCCACTGGCGGGGTCTCCTACAATGAGCAGTTCTTC. This rearrangement joins TRBV9 to TRBJ2-1; the D gene is possibly TRBD2 (6 bases). Between the trimmed V and J ends, which lost 7 bases and 0 bases, there was a span of 17 bases. The CDR3 is 16 amino acids. Germline V gene sequence: CDR1 SGDLS, CDR2 YYNGEE.

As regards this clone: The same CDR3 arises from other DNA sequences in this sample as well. CDR3 loop: CASSQDPGAYEQYF. CDR3 nucleotides: TGTGCCAGCAGCCAAGATCCAGGTGCCTACGAGCAGTACTTC. The chain couples TRBV3-1 (or the pseudogene TRBV3-2) to TRBJ2-7; D gene unclear. Deletions cut 0 bases from V and 2 bases from J, with 8 bases between. The CDR3 is 14 amino acids. Per the germline V gene, CDR1 is LGHDT and CDR2 is YNNKEL (reference sequence).

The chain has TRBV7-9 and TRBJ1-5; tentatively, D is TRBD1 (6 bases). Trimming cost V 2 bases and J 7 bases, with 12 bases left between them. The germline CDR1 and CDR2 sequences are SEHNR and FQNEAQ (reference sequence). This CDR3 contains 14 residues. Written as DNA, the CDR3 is TGTGCCAGCAGCTTAAGGGGGTACAACCAGCCCCAGCATTTT. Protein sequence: CASSLRGYNQPQHF. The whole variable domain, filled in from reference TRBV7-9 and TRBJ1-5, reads DTGVSQNPRHKITKRGQNVTFRCDPISEHNRLYWYRQTLGQGPEFLTYFQNEAQLEKSRLLSDRFSAERPKGSFSTLEIQRTEQGDSAMYLCASSLRGYNQPQHFGDGTRLSIL.

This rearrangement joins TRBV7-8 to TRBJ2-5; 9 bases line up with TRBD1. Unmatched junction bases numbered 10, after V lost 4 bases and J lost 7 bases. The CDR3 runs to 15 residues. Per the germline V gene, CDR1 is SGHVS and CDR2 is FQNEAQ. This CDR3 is CASSYTGGLEGTQYF. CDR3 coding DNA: TGTGCCAGCAGCTACACAGGGGGCCTAGAGGGGACCCAGTACTTC.

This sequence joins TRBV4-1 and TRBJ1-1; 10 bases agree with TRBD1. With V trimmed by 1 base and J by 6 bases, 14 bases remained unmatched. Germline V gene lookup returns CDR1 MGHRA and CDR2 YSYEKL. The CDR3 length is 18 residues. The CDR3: CASSQVKSRDRGKPEAFF. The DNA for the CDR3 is TGCGCCAGCAGCCAAGTAAAGAGTAGGGACAGGGGAAAACCTGAAGCTTTCTTT.

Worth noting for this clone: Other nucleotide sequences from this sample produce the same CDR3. CDR3 amino acids: CATRPERDSGNTIYF. As DNA, the CDR3 is TGTGCCACCAGGCCCGAACGGGACTCTGGAAACACCATATATTTT. V gene TRBV15 combines with J gene TRBJ1-3; D not resolved. The V end lost 6 bases, the J end lost 0 bases, and 12 bases lay between the germline ends. Germline CDR1 is LNHNV and CDR2 is YYDKDF (reference sequence). This CDR3 is built from 15 residues.

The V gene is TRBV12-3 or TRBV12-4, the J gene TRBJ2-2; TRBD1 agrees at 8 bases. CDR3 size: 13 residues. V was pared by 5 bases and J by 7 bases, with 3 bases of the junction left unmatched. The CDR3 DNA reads TGTGCCAGCAGTCGGACAGGGATCGGGGAGCTGTTTTTT. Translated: CASSRTGIGELFF.

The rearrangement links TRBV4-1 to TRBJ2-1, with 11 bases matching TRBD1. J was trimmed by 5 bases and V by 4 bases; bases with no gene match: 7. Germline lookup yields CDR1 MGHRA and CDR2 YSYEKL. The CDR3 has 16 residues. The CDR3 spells CASSPEGTGGDNEQFF. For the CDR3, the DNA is TGCGCCAGCAGCCCCGAGGGGACAGGGGGTGACAATGAGCAGTTCTTC.

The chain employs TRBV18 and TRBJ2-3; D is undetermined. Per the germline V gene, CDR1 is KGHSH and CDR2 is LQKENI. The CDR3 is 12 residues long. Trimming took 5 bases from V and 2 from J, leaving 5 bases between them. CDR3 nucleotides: TGTGCCAGCTCAGAGGACACAGATACGCAGTATTTT. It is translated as CASSEDTDTQYF. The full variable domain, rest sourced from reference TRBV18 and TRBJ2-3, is NAGVMQNPRHLVRRRGQEARLRCSPMKGHSHVYWYRQLPEEGLKFMVYLQKENIIDESGMPKERFSAEFPKEGPSILRIQQVVRGDSAAYFCASSEDTDTQYFGPGTRLTVL.

DNA for the CDR3: TGTGCCAGCAGCGCGGATGGGACAGGGGGCGGTGAAAAACTGTTTTTT. Its protein product is CASSADGTGGGEKLFF. The chain uses TRBV7-9 and TRBJ1-4, with TRBD1 identical over 12 bases. With 5 bases clipped from V and 7 bases from J, the junction kept 8 bases outside the gene matches. Germline V gene lookup returns CDR1 SEHNR and CDR2 FQNEAQ (reference sequence). The CDR3 has 16 residues.

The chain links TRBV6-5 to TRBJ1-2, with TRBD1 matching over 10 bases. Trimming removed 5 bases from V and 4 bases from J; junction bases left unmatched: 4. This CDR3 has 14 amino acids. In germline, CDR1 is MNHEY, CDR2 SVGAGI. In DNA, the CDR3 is TGTGCCAGCAGTCCGGGACAGGGGTCCTATGGCTACACCTTC. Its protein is CASSPGQGSYGYTF.

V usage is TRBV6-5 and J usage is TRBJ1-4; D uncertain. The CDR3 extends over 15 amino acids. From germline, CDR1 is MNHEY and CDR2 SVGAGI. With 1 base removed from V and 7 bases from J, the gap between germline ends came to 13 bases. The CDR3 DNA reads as TGTGCCAGCAGTTACTTATTCCGGCGAGGTGAAAAACTGTTTTTT. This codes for CASSYLFRRGEKLFF.

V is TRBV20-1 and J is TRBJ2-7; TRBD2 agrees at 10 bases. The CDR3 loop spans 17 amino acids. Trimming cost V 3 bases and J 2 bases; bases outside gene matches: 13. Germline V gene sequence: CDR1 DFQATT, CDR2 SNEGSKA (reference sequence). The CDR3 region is CSASPLIGLAVTYEQYF. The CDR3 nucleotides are TGCAGTGCTAGTCCTCTAATCGGACTAGCGGTAACCTACGAGCAGTACTTC.

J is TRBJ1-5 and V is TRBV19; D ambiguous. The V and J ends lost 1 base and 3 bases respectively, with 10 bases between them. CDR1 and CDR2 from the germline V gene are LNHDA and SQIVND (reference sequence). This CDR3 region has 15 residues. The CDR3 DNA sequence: TGTGCCAGTAGTATAGGTAGCAATAACAATCAGCCCCAGCATTTT. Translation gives CASSIGSNNNQPQHF.